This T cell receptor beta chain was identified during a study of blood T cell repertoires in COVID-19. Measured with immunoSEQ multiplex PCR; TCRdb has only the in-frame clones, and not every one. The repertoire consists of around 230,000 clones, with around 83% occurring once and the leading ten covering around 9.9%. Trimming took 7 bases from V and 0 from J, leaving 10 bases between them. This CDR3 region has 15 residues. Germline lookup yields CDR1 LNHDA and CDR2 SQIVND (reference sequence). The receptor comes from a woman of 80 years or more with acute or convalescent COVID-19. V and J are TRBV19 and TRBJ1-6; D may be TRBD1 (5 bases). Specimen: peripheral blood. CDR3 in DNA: TGTGCCAGTAAGAAAGACAGCTCCTATAATTCACCCCTCCACTTT. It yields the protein CASKKDSSYNSPLHF.